This is a list of T cell receptor beta chains from one sample in a study of low-dose radiotherapy and immunotherapy resistance in tumors. TCRdb reprocessed the reads via MiXCR and lists one record per CDR3 protein. This table has under 90,000 distinct CDR3 sequences, less than 20% appearing once. Sequences were derived from PBMCs, sampled after low-dose radiotherapy plus immunotherapy. All receptors come from a male donor with prostate cancer. Both conserved end residues are trimmed from each CDR3. Only some rows state a clone size, as once, few, many or a class for expanded clones.

abundance: many; v_gene: TRBV14; j_gene: TRBJ1-3; CDR3aa: ASSQRQAPVPGNTIY
abundance: -; v_gene: TRBV13; j_gene: TRBJ2-2; CDR3aa: ASSEWGELF
abundance: -; v_gene: TRBV9; j_gene: TRBJ2-3; CDR3aa: ASSGAGALTDTQY
abundance: few; v_gene: TRBV19; j_gene: TRBJ1-5; CDR3aa: ASSITRQGPVNQPQH
abundance: many; v_gene: TRBV7-9; j_gene: TRBJ1-2; CDR3aa: ASSSGTGADYGYT
abundance: many; v_gene: TRBV18; j_gene: TRBJ2-6; CDR3aa: ASSPGTTGANVLT
abundance: many; v_gene: TRBV11-2; j_gene: TRBJ2-5; CDR3aa: ASSPRTKETQY
abundance: many; v_gene: TRBV5-1; j_gene: TRBJ2-7; CDR3aa: ASSLEALSYEQY
abundance: many; v_gene: TRBV7-2; j_gene: TRBJ2-1; CDR3aa: ASSLGERVVF
abundance: many; v_gene: TRBV4-3; j_gene: TRBJ2-7; CDR3aa: ASSQGASGGYEQY
abundance: many; v_gene: TRBV5-1; j_gene: TRBJ1-3; CDR3aa: ASSLAPGGGNTIY
abundance: many; v_gene: TRBV5-6; j_gene: TRBJ1-4; CDR3aa: ASSSTENNEKLF
abundance: many; v_gene: TRBV7-2; j_gene: TRBJ2-1; CDR3aa: ASSLGEGREQF
abundance: few; v_gene: TRBV9; j_gene: TRBJ2-3; CDR3aa: ASSVYEARQADTQY
abundance: many; v_gene: TRBV2; j_gene: TRBJ1-5; CDR3aa: ASSEGLQGVWQPQH
abundance: many; v_gene: TRBV6-2/TRBV6-3; j_gene: TRBJ2-4; CDR3aa: ASSYPAGTSLAKNIQY
abundance: many; v_gene: TRBV30; j_gene: TRBJ1-1; CDR3aa: AWSVPYNQEITEAF
abundance: many; v_gene: TRBV6-1; j_gene: TRBJ2-1; CDR3aa: ASSPLQSAYNEQF
abundance: many; v_gene: TRBV28; j_gene: TRBJ2-7; CDR3aa: ASSFSRASSYEQY
abundance: many; v_gene: TRBV11-2; j_gene: TRBJ2-2; CDR3aa: ASSLGLANTGELF
abundance: -; v_gene: TRBV28; j_gene: TRBJ2-5; CDR3aa: ASSIGLAVNSETQY
abundance: many; v_gene: TRBV28; j_gene: TRBJ1-1; CDR3aa: ASRVDRVRNTEAF
abundance: -; v_gene: TRBV7-3; j_gene: TRBJ2-2; CDR3aa: ASSFTGTSGRVQSGSCF
abundance: few; v_gene: TRBV25-1; j_gene: TRBJ1-1; CDR3aa: AVAWVGGTANTEAF
abundance: -; v_gene: TRBV7-2; j_gene: TRBJ2-1; CDR3aa: ASSPDSAVGQF
abundance: many; v_gene: TRBV19; j_gene: TRBJ2-2; CDR3aa: ASSISAGVAGELF
abundance: many; v_gene: TRBV28; j_gene: TRBJ2-7; CDR3aa: ASSSNSGRAGEQY
abundance: few; v_gene: TRBV12-3/TRBV12-4; j_gene: TRBJ2-3; CDR3aa: ASTRGTSGLTTQY
abundance: many; v_gene: TRBV7-2; j_gene: TRBJ2-3; CDR3aa: ASSLVGLRQFVPTDTQY
abundance: many; v_gene: TRBV7-3; j_gene: TRBJ2-6; CDR3aa: ASSSTYSGANVLT
abundance: many; v_gene: TRBV30; j_gene: TRBJ2-2; CDR3aa: AWSWDRGYTGELF